What follows are 8 T cell receptor beta chains derived from one specimen sequenced in a study of beta chain features in type 1 diabetes. Reverse transcription of all isolated RNA meant that expressed TCRB transcripts were sequenced. Profiling relied on immunoSEQ multiplex PCR, and the TCRdb table lists in-frame clones only, not all of them. The table includes roughly 310,000 clones, roughly 11% detected once. Specimen: naive CD4+ T cells from blood. These receptors were collected from a woman younger than 45 in good health.

V gene TRBV4-3 combines with J gene TRBJ2-7, with a weak D call TRBD2 (6 bases). Trimming pared 0 bases from V and 0 bases from J, leaving 12 bases between. The germline CDR1 and CDR2 sequences are LGHNA and YSLEER. This CDR3 has 16 residues. The CDR3, as DNA: TGCGCCAGCAGCCAAGAATCCGACGGGAGCTCCTACGAGCAGTACTTC. It encodes CASSQESDGSSYEQYF.

This clone was seen more than once but under ten times. The chain uses TRBV28 and TRBJ2-7; D may be TRBD1 (6 bases). This CDR3 region has 13 residues. The V end was cut by 2 bases, the J end by 4 bases, with 9 bases between. Per germline, CDR1 MDHEN and CDR2 SYDVKM. The DNA of the CDR3 is TGTGCCAGCAGTTTAGGACAGCTATACGAGCAGTACTTC. It translates to CASSLGQLYEQYF.

The chain links TRBV9 to TRBJ2-7; perhaps TRBD2 as D (5 bases). The CDR3 runs 15 residues. V lost 0 bases, J lost 1 base, and 11 bases lay in between. The germline gives CDR1 SGDLS, CDR2 YYNGEE. DNA of the CDR3: TGTGCCAGCAGCGTAGGGGGTAGCGTATCCTACGAGCAGTACTTC. It codes for CASSVGGSVSYEQYF.

The V call is TRBV18, the J call TRBJ2-7; TRBD2 might be the D (5 bases). Trimming pared 2 bases from V and 4 bases from J, leaving 15 bases between. CDR1 is KGHSH and CDR2 is LQKENI in the germline V gene. The CDR3 spans 15 residues. This chain's CDR3 is CASSPSEVALYEQYF. CDR3 coding DNA: TGTGCCAGCTCACCATCGGAGGTCGCTTTGTACGAGCAGTACTTC.

This chain links TRBV7-2 with TRBJ2-1; weak D call: TRBD1 (5 bases). This CDR3 spans 13 amino acids. Trimming took 3 bases from V and 9 from J, leaving 12 bases between them. The germline V gene has CDR1 SGHTA and CDR2 FQGNSA. CDR3 protein: CASSFLHQGEQFF. The CDR3 coding sequence is TGTGCCAGCAGCTTCCTGCACCAGGGTGAGCAGTTCTTC. Filled out from reference TRBV7-2 and TRBJ2-1, the complete variable domain reads GAGVSQSPSNKVTEKGKDVELRCDPISGHTALYWYRQSLGQGLEFLIYFQGNSAPDKSGLPSDRFSAERTGGSVSTLTIQRTQQEDSAVYLCASSFLHQGEQFFGPGTRLTVL.

This clone occurred a few times. The genes are TRBV5-1 and TRBJ2-7, with 9 bases lining up with TRBD2. The germline CDR1 and CDR2 sequences are SGHRS and YFSETQ. The V and J ends lost 4 bases and 0 bases, in that order; junction bases with no gene match: 2. The length of the CDR3 is 14 residues. This CDR3 is CASSLSGSSYEQYF. The CDR3 DNA sequence: TGCGCCAGCAGCCTTAGCGGGAGCTCCTACGAGCAGTACTTC.

A few counts support this clone. The V and J genes are TRBV4-3 and TRBJ2-2; D perhaps matches TRBD1 (7 bases). Trimming left V 1 base short and J 4 bases short, with 16 bases between. The CDR3 has 17 residues. The V gene's germline CDR1 is LGHNA and CDR2 YSLEER. Here the CDR3 DNA reads TGCGCCAGCAGCCAAGCGCGGGACAGCCAAATCACCGGGGAGCTGTTTTTT. Amino acids: CASSQARDSQITGELFF.

Only a few counts were recorded for this clone. This chain uses TRBV7-2 with TRBJ2-7, with D hard to call. This CDR3 region has 13 residues. Germline loops: CDR1 SGHTA, CDR2 FQGNSA. V lost 1 base and J lost 4, with 8 bases in between. CDR3 nucleotide sequence: TGTGCCAGCAGCTTAGTGCAGTCGTACGAGCAGTACTTC. Its translation is CASSLVQSYEQYF.